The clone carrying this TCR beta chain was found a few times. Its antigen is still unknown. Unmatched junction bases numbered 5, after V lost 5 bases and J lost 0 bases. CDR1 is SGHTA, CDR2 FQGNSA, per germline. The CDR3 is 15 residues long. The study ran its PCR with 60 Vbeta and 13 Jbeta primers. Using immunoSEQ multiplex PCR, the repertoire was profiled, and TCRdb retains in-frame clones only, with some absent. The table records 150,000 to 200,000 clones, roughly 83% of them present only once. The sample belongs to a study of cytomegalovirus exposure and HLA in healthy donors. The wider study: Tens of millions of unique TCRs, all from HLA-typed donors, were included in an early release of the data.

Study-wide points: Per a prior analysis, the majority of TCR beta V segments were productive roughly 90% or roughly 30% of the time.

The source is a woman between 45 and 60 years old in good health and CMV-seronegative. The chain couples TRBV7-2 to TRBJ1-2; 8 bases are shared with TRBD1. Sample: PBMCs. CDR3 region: CASSPGTGANYGYTF. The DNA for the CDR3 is TGTGCCAGCAGCCCAGGGACAGGAGCTAACTATGGCTACACCTTC.